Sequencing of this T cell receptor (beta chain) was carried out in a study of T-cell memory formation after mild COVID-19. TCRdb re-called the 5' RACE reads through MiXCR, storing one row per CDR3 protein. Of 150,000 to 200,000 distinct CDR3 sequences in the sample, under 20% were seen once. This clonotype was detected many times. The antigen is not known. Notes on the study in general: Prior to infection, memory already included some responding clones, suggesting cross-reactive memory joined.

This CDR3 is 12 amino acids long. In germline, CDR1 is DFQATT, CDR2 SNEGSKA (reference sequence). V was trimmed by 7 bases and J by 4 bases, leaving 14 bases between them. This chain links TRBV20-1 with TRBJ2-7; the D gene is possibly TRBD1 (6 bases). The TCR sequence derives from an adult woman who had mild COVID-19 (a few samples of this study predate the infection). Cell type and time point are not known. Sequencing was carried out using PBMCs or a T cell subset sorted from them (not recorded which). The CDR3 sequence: CSVTQGRYEQYF. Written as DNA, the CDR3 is TGCAGTGTCACACAGGGCCGTTACGAGCAGTACTTC.